This TCR beta chain was captured by sequencing in a study of OX40 agonist ivuxolimab in advanced cancers. Libraries were prepared by immunoSEQ multiplex PCR; TCRdb keeps only in-frame clonotypes and omits some of them. Of around 60,000 clones in the sample, 70% to 80% were seen once. V lost 2 bases and J 2 bases, leaving 23 bases between the germline ends. The CDR3 contains 18 residues. Germline V CDR1 and CDR2: SQVTM, ANQGSEA. Here the sequenced sample was CD4+ or CD8+ T cells sorted from blood, taken in a trial of the OX40 agonist ivuxolimab. The chain joins TRBV29-1 to TRBJ2-3; maybe TRBD2 (6 bases). This receptor was identified in an adult with an advanced solid tumor such as melanoma, head and neck, liver or kidney cancer. The CDR3 here is CSVESLTNTGLSTDTQYF. The CDR3 DNA follows: TGCAGCGTTGAATCCCTCACTAATACGGGACTCTCCACAGATACGCAGTATTTT.